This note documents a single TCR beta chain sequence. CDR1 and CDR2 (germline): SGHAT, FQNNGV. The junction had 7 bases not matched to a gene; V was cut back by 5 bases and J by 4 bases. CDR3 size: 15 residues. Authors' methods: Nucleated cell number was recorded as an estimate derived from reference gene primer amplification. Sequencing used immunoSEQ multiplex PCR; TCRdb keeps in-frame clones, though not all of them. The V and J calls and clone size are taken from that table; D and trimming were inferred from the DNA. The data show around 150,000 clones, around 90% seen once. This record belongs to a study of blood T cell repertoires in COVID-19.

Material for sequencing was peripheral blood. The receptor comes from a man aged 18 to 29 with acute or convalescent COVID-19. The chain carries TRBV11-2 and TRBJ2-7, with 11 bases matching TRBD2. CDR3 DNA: TGTGCCAGCAGCGGACGACTAGCGGGAACGTACGAGCAGTACTTC. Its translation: CASSGRLAGTYEQYF.